Below, 29 T cell receptor beta chains from the same sample are listed, as sequenced in a study of response to subunit inactivated influenza vaccine. TCRdb fed the RT-PCR reads into MiXCR, producing one record per CDR3 protein. Among 500,000 to 600,000 distinct CDR3 sequences listed, 12% were seen once. Sequencing was performed on PBMCs from blood, taken on the day of vaccination. These receptors were collected from a man aged 50-60 years who received an inactivated influenza vaccine.

This clonotype has a handful of counts. The chain uses TRBV5-6 and TRBJ2-1, with a tentative D call TRBD1 (6 bases). Deletions cut 2 bases from V and 8 bases from J, with 14 bases between. CDR1 and CDR2 from the germline V gene are SGHDT and YYEEEE. CDR3 length: 14 amino acids. As DNA, the CDR3 is TGTGCCAGCAGCTTTTGGGCAGGGGTGGATGAGCAGTTCTTC. Protein: CASSFWAGVDEQFF. Looking up the rest from reference TRBV5-6 and TRBJ2-1 gives the full variable domain: DAGVTQSPTHLIKTRGQQVTLRCSPKSGHDTVSWYQQALGQGPQFIFQYYEEEERQRGNFPDRFSGHQFPNYSSELNVNALLLGDSALYLCASSFWAGVDEQFFGPGTRLTVL.

Ten or more counts support this clonotype. The genes are TRBV4-3 and TRBJ2-2; D is possibly TRBD1 (6 bases). CDR1 LGHNA and CDR2 YSLEER come from the germline V gene. V lost 4 bases and J 6 bases, leaving 9 bases between the germline ends. The CDR3 is made up of 13 amino acids. The CDR3 loop reads CASSLQGPGELFF. The CDR3 nucleotides are TGCGCCAGCAGCCTGCAGGGGCCCGGGGAGCTGTTTTTT.

This clonotype was seen only a few times. This chain's CDR3 is CSANTQGTYEQYF. The CDR3 DNA reads TGCAGTGCTAATACACAGGGGACCTACGAGCAGTACTTC. J is TRBJ2-7 and V is TRBV20-1, with TRBD1 matching 7 bases. The V gene's germline CDR1 is DFQATT and CDR2 SNEGSKA (reference sequence). Unmatched junction bases numbered 5, after V lost 4 bases and J lost 2 bases. The CDR3 runs 13 residues.

This clonotype was counted a few times. The chain links TRBV6-1 to TRBJ2-1, with 7 bases identical to TRBD1. CDR1 is MNHNS, CDR2 SASEGT, per germline. J was trimmed by 3 bases and V by 4 bases; bases with no gene match: 21. The CDR3 sequence is 20 residues long. CDR3 sequence reads: CASSAPTGETWLRIYNEQFF. In DNA form, the CDR3 reads TGTGCCAGCAGTGCCCCCACAGGGGAAACGTGGCTACGGATCTACAATGAGCAGTTCTTC.

This clonotype was observed a few times. The chain has TRBV28 and TRBJ2-1, with D possibly being TRBD1 (6 bases). The CDR3 has 16 amino acids. Trimming removed 1 base from V and 5 bases from J, with 15 bases in between. The germline V gene has CDR1 MDHEN and CDR2 SYDVKM. This chain's CDR3 is CASSLFFQGPNNEQFF. The CDR3 nucleotides are TGTGCCAGCAGTTTATTTTTCCAGGGGCCGAACAATGAGCAGTTCTTC. The variable domain in full, with the rest retrieved from reference TRBV28 and TRBJ2-1, is DVKVTQSSRYLVKRTGEKVFLECVQDMDHENMFWYRQDPGLGLRLIYFSYDVKMKEKGDIPEGYSVSREKKERFSLILESASTNQTSMYLCASSLFFQGPNNEQFFGPGTRLTVL.

This clonotype was found many times. The chain joins TRBV7-2 to TRBJ2-5; D is unresolved. The germline V gene encodes CDR1 SGHTA and CDR2 FQGNSA. The CDR3 extends over 14 amino acids. V lost 2 bases to trimming and J lost 2 bases, with 9 bases between them. CDR3 DNA: TGTGCCAGCAGCTTATCAGCGATACAAGAGACCCAGTACTTC. As protein: CASSLSAIQETQYF.

The chain recombines TRBV4-3 with TRBJ2-7; 7 bases map to TRBD2. Trimming took 0 bases from V and 2 from J; bases not matched to a gene: 7. Germline lookup yields CDR1 LGHNA and CDR2 YSLEER. The CDR3 is 16 residues long. CDR3 loop: CASSQDWLAETYEQYF. CDR3 coding DNA: TGCGCCAGCAGCCAAGATTGGCTAGCGGAAACCTACGAGCAGTACTTC.

The chain couples TRBV6-1 to TRBJ1-4; TRBD1 matches at 8 bases. Germline V gene sequence: CDR1 MNHNS, CDR2 SASEGT. V was clipped by 8 bases and J by 5 bases; unmatched bases: 7. The CDR3 covers 14 residues. DNA for the CDR3: TGTGCCAGCTCGACGGGACAGGAGAATGAAAAACTGTTTTTT. This encodes CASSTGQENEKLFF.

J is TRBJ2-1 and V is TRBV20-1, with 10 bases that match TRBD2. Germline V gene lookup returns CDR1 DFQATT and CDR2 SNEGSKA (reference sequence). This CDR3 spans 15 amino acids. J was trimmed by 8 bases and V by 2 bases; bases with no gene match: 9. Here the CDR3 reads CSARMLAGVWDEQFF. The CDR3 bases are TGCAGTGCTAGAATGCTAGCGGGAGTCTGGGATGAGCAGTTCTTC.

This clonotype came up a few times. This chain connects TRBV25-1 to TRBJ1-2; tentatively, D is TRBD1 (6 bases). This CDR3 comprises 11 residues. Germline-derived CDR1 and CDR2 are MGHDK and SYGVNS. V was shortened by 6 bases and J by 5 bases, with 7 bases between the two germline ends. CDR3 sequence: CASRQGYGYTF. Here the CDR3 DNA reads TGTGCCAGCAGGCAGGGGTATGGCTACACCTTC.

The chain uses TRBV20-1 and TRBJ2-1; TRBD2 might be the D (5 bases). Trimming removed 6 bases from V and 0 bases from J, with 9 bases in between. Germline V CDR1 and CDR2: DFQATT, SNEGSKA (reference sequence). The CDR3 consists of 13 residues. The CDR3 sequence is CSAGKNSYNEQFF. Here the CDR3 DNA reads TGCAGTGCCGGGAAGAACTCCTACAATGAGCAGTTCTTC.

This clonotype was observed many times. This chain connects TRBV27 to TRBJ2-1; D gene uncertain. Per the germline V gene, CDR1 is MNHEY and CDR2 is SMNVEV (reference sequence). Trimming stripped 0 bases from V and 0 bases from J, with 6 bases between. The CDR3 contains 15 residues. The CDR3 is CASSLSHTSYNEQFF. CDR3 nucleotides: TGTGCCAGCAGTTTATCTCATACCTCCTACAATGAGCAGTTCTTC.

The table lists this clonotype with a few counts. This rearrangement joins TRBV6-1 to TRBJ1-1, with 10 positions matching TRBD1. There are 15 residues in the CDR3. Germline V gene lookup returns CDR1 MNHNS and CDR2 SASEGT. Trimming removed 6 bases from V and 8 bases from J; junction bases left unmatched: 12. This CDR3 is CASSLLGQGSGEAFF. The DNA of the CDR3 is TGTGCCAGCAGCCTGTTGGGACAGGGGTCGGGGGAAGCTTTCTTT.

This clonotype was recorded at least ten times. The chain is built from TRBV29-1 and TRBJ1-2; maybe TRBD1 (5 bases). The ends were cut back, 3 bases at V and 2 bases at J, with 7 bases in the middle. The CDR3 consists of 12 residues. Germline values: CDR1 SQVTM, CDR2 ANQGSEA. The chain's CDR3 is CSVDHRNYGYTF. CDR3 sequence (DNA): TGCAGCGTTGATCACAGGAACTATGGCTACACCTTC.

This chain links TRBV9 with TRBJ2-1; 8 bases line up with TRBD1. This CDR3 contains 15 residues. Germline V gene sequence: CDR1 SGDLS, CDR2 YYNGEE. V was pared by 4 bases and J by 1 base, with 4 bases of the junction left unmatched. This CDR3 reads CASSPGGLSYNEQFF. CDR3 nucleotides: TGTGCCAGCAGCCCAGGGGGCTTGTCCTACAATGAGCAGTTCTTC.

This clonotype was counted a few times. The chain recombines TRBV7-2 with TRBJ1-2; no definite D call. Germline V gene lookup returns CDR1 SGHTA and CDR2 FQGNSA. There are 17 residues in the CDR3. V was pared by 5 bases and J by 5 bases, with 24 bases between. The CDR3, as DNA: TGTGCCAGCAGCCCCCGTTGGACCGGAACGAACCTTTATGGCTACACCTTC. Its translation is CASSPRWTGTNLYGYTF.

In its sample, this clonotype was seen a few times. The chain recombines TRBV30 with TRBJ2-3, with 16 bases lining up with TRBD2. The CDR3 contains 19 residues. Losses at the gene ends were 0 bases for V and 2 bases for J; bases not matched to a gene: 8. In germline, CDR1 is GTSNPN, CDR2 SVGIG (reference sequence). As DNA, the CDR3 is TGTGCCTGGAGTGTAGCCGGGACTAGCGGGAGGGCCGTCACAGATACGCAGTATTTT. It translates to CAWSVAGTSGRAVTDTQYF. The full variable domain, in which reference TRBV30 and TRBJ2-3 provide the parts outside the CDR3, is SQTIHQWPATLVQPVGSPLSLECTVEGTSNPNLYWYRQAAGRGLQLLFYSVGIGQISSEVPQNLSASRPQDRQFILSSKKLLLSDSGFYLCAWSVAGTSGRAVTDTQYFGPGTRLTVL.

This clonotype was seen more than once but under ten times. The chain recombines TRBV7-2 with TRBJ2-2; D is unclear. Trimming removed 2 bases from V and 9 bases from J, with 13 bases in between. This CDR3 comprises 14 residues. From germline, CDR1 is SGHTA and CDR2 FQGNSA. DNA for the CDR3: TGTGCCAGCAGCTTACGATCGCGGACCCGGGAGCTGTTTTTT. It encodes CASSLRSRTRELFF.

This clonotype was counted between two and nine times. The chain joins TRBV7-2 to TRBJ2-2; 9 bases line up with TRBD2. CDR3 length: 16 amino acids. Germline loops: CDR1 SGHTA, CDR2 FQGNSA. V shed 7 bases and J 7 bases; nucleotides not matched to a gene: 13. The CDR3 spells CASKKDGGRGFGELFF. CDR3 in DNA: TGTGCCAGCAAAAAGGACGGCGGGAGGGGATTCGGGGAGCTGTTTTTT.

This clonotype was observed a few times. The genes are TRBV11-2 and TRBJ1-5; 11 nucleotides line up with TRBD1. V was clipped by 4 bases and J by 2 bases; unmatched bases: 10. The CDR3 runs to 18 residues. Germline V CDR1 and CDR2: SGHAT, FQNNGV. The CDR3: CASSSHSDRGLRNQPQHF. The DNA for the CDR3 is TGTGCCAGCAGCTCCCATTCGGACAGGGGGCTTCGCAATCAGCCCCAGCATTTT.

The CDR3 DNA sequence: TGTGCCAGCTTTCCTAGGGCGGGGACTAGCGGGAGTGCAGATACGCAGTATTTT. It encodes CASFPRAGTSGSADTQYF. The V and J genes are TRBV12-3 or TRBV12-4 and TRBJ2-3; 14 bases match TRBD2. The CDR3 runs to 18 residues. The ends lost 8 bases at V and 4 bases at J; junction bases unmatched: 14.

Many counts were recorded for this clonotype. The gene calls are TRBV7-9 and TRBJ2-5; 7 bases match TRBD2. V shed 6 bases and J 5 bases; nucleotides not matched to a gene: 6. The CDR3 runs 13 residues. Germline CDR1 and CDR2: SEHNR and FQNEAQ (reference sequence). CDR3 amino acids: CASSPGGRETQYF. The CDR3 DNA reads TGTGCCAGCAGTCCCGGGGGGAGGGAGACCCAGTACTTC. The variable domain in full, with the rest retrieved from reference TRBV7-9 and TRBJ2-5, is DTGVSQNPRHKITKRGQNVTFRCDPISEHNRLYWYRQTLGQGPEFLTYFQNEAQLEKSRLLSDRFSAERPKGSFSTLEIQRTEQGDSAMYLCASSPGGRETQYFGPGTRLLVL.

There are a few counts of this clonotype. The chain carries TRBV4-3 and TRBJ2-5; 11 bases align to TRBD2. V gave up 0 bases and J gave up 5 bases; unmatched junction bases: 17. The CDR3 is 20 amino acids. CDR1 and CDR2 (germline): LGHNA, YSLEER. The CDR3 DNA reads as TGCGCCAGCAGCCAAGAGCCGCTTATGGGGCTAGCGGGGGGTCGGGAGACCCAGTACTTC. This encodes CASSQEPLMGLAGGRETQYF.

The chain carries TRBV19 and TRBJ1-1; D not certain. V dropped 3 bases and J dropped 5 bases, with 13 bases sitting between them. Germline V gene lookup returns CDR1 LNHDA and CDR2 SQIVND (reference sequence). This CDR3 has 14 residues. CDR3 nucleotides: TGTGCCAGTAGTATTCGGACCCGAAGGACTGAAGCTTTCTTT. Translation: CASSIRTRRTEAFF.

Many counts were recorded for this clonotype. The chain couples TRBV9 to TRBJ2-7; 8 nucleotides align to TRBD1. Germline CDR1 SGDLS, CDR2 YYNGEE. With V trimmed by 0 bases and J by 0 bases, 8 bases remained unmatched. The CDR3 runs 17 residues. DNA of the CDR3: TGTGCCAGCAGCGTAGAACCCGGACAGGGAAGCTCCTACGAGCAGTACTTC. It translates to CASSVEPGQGSSYEQYF.

The table lists this clonotype with a few counts. The gene calls are TRBV6-5 and TRBJ2-2; D is uncertain. The CDR3 is 14 amino acids. Germline loops: CDR1 MNHEY, CDR2 SVGAGI. Trimming removed 3 bases at V and 5 bases at J, with 10 bases between. This CDR3 is CASSYGPGTGELFF. DNA for the CDR3: TGTGCCAGCAGTTATGGTCCCGGGACCGGGGAGCTGTTTTTT.

This clonotype was picked up a small number of times. The chain couples TRBV29-1 to TRBJ2-1, with D possibly being TRBD1 or TRBD2 (6 bases each). Germline CDR1 and CDR2: SQVTM and ANQGSEA. The ends were cut back, 4 bases at V and 15 bases at J, with 16 bases in the middle. The CDR3 consists of 11 residues. The DNA for the CDR3 is TGCAGCGTTGGGGGGGCGGCTCCCTCGTTCTTC. It codes for CSVGGAAPSFF.

This chain links TRBV25-1 with TRBJ2-7, with D maybe TRBD1 (6 bases). CDR1 is MGHDK and CDR2 is SYGVNS in the germline V gene. Trimming cost V 4 bases and J 2 bases, with 15 bases left between them. The CDR3 contains 15 residues. Here the CDR3 DNA reads TGTGCCAGCAGTGGGACAGTACCCTGGACCTACGAGCAGTACTTC. Protein: CASSGTVPWTYEQYF.

This clonotype has just a few counts. This chain joins TRBV2 and TRBJ2-1; 11 bases map to TRBD1. The CDR3 consists of 18 residues. Germline assignment: CDR1 SNHLY and CDR2 FYNNEI. V trimming: 6 bases; J trimming: 1 base; junction bases outside the gene matches: 11. CDR3 sequence reads: CASSHSRTGGLSYNEQFF. The CDR3 DNA follows: TGTGCCAGCAGCCACTCGCGGACAGGGGGCTTGTCCTACAATGAGCAGTTCTTC.